This T cell receptor beta chain emerged from a study of CD8 T cells in ankylosing spondylitis. With regard to this clonotype: Antigen specificity is unknown.

Between the trimmed V and J ends, which lost 5 bases and 2 bases, there was a span of 15 bases. CDR3 length: 15 amino acids. Germline V gene data show CDR1 as MRHNA and CDR2 as SNTAGT. Overall study results and limits: Significant enrichment of disease-linked clones was reported in matched ankylosing spondylitis synovial fluid. A TCR beta motif of 8 or 9 highly homologous variants appeared characteristic of ankylosing spondylitis blood. Within peripheral blood, clones linked to disease were CD8+ and relatively rare.

Construction of TCR beta libraries was performed using quantitative 5'-RACE with molecular barcodes. TCRdb ran MiXCR on the 5' RACE reads and lists one entry per CDR3 protein. The sample shows about 450,000 distinct CDR3 sequences, about 25% of them seen only once. The chain is built from TRBV6-4 and TRBJ1-2; the D is unclear. Sequenced material: blood, either unsorted or a sorted T cell fraction (not recorded which). This receptor was taken from a male donor with ankylosing spondylitis. The CDR3 here is CASSPYASGNYGYTF. CDR3 sequence (DNA): TGTGCCAGCAGTCCATACGCCTCCGGGAACTATGGCTACACCTTC.